The following is a TCR beta chain sequence with its context. Its specificity is not known. The entry originates in a study of shared clonotypes between healthy human individuals. General study results and limits: Naive subsets typically showed greater estimated richness than memory subsets. Clonotype sharing among donors likely depends on sequencing depth.

Some clones are missing from TCRdb's copy, which holds only in-frame ones; the method was immunoSEQ multiplex PCR. The sample lists about 2.1 million clones; roughly 95% were seen once. Terminally differentiated effector memory CD45RA+ cells were excluded from the naive CD8 cells, which were CD45RO-negative and positively selected for CCR7. Input material: naive CD8+ T cells from PBMCs. The TCR comes from a man in his late teens or twenties in good health. Some clones in this sample may be carry-over from other donors' samples.

CDR3 DNA: TGTGCCAGCAGCGGCTCCTCCCTGGGCGCCTTTGGCTACACCTTC. This translates into CASSGSSLGAFGYTF. V gene TRBV9 combines with J gene TRBJ1-2; D gene ambiguous. Germline-derived CDR1 and CDR2 are SGDLS and YYNGEE. V was clipped by 3 bases and J by 7 bases, with 19 bases between them. This CDR3 comprises 15 residues.